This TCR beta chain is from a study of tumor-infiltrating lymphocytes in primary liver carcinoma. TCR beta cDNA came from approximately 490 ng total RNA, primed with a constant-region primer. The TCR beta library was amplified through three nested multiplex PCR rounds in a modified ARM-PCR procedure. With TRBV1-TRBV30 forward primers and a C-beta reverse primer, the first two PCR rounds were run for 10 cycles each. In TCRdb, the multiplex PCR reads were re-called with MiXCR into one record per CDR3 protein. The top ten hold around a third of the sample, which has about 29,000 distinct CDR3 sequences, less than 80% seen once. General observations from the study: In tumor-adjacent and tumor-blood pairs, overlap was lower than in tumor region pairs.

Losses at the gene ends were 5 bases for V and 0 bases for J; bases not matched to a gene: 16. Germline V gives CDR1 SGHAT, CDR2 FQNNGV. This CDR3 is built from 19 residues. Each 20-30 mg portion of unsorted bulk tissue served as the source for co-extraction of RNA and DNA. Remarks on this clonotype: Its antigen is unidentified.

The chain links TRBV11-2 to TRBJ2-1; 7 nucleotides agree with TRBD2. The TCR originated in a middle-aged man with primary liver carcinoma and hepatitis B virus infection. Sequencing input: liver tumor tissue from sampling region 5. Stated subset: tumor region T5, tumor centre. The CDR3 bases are TGTGCCAGCAGCCCAGCTAGCGGAGCCGGCCTGAGCTCCTACAATGAGCAGTTCTTC. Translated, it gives CASSPASGAGLSSYNEQFF.